This TCR beta chain emerged from a study of cytomegalovirus exposure and HLA in healthy donors. Findings of the study overall: The classifier reportedly diagnosed cytomegalovirus status with high specificity and sensitivity. Cytomegalovirus-associated TCR beta chains were listed, numbering around 150. First-cohort TCR clusters tended to co-occur in the roughly 130 validation repertoires, a later analysis found.

Germline loops: CDR1 SGHRS, CDR2 YFSETQ. The CDR3 is made up of 15 amino acids. V was clipped by 1 base and J by 2 bases; unmatched bases: 4. It was the roughly 110-subject validation cohort, separate from the approximately 700-subject first cohort, to which the donors belonged. In regard to this clone: The antigen remains undetermined.

The repertoire was sequenced with immunoSEQ multiplex PCR; TCRdb's copy has only in-frame clones and lacks some. There are 180,000 or so clones in the sample; about 83% occur only once, and 1.4% lies in the top ten. This receptor was identified in a woman in her 30s in good health and CMV-seronegative. J is TRBJ1-2 and V is TRBV5-1; 8 nucleotides agree with TRBD1. Sequenced: PBMCs. The DNA for the CDR3 is TGCGCCAGCAGCTTGATTGGACAGGGAAACTATGGCTACACCTTC. This translates into CASSLIGQGNYGYTF.